This TCR beta chain was recovered during a study of blood T cell repertoires in COVID-19. Measured with immunoSEQ multiplex PCR; TCRdb has only the in-frame clones, and not every one. The sample yields under 150,000 clones, under 90% seen once. This clone was observed a few times. The length of the CDR3 is 13 residues. Germline V CDR1 and CDR2: ENHRY, SYGVKD. V was cut by 6 bases and J by 2 bases, with 8 bases left in between. The origin of this receptor is a human donor in a cohort sampled during active COVID-19. The sequenced material came from peripheral blood. The rearrangement joins TRBV10-3 to TRBJ1-5; D ambiguous. CDR3 loop: CAISEGRNQPQHF. The CDR3 nucleotides are TGTGCCATCAGCGAGGGCCGCAATCAGCCCCAGCATTTT.